The sample holds many counts of the clone carrying this TCR beta chain. This record comes from a study of T cells in Graves' hyperthyroidism and ophthalmopathy. Regions amplified from RNA transcripts were the TCR beta CDR3 regions. HTBI primers were employed in a first-round RT-PCR of the TCR CDR3. One entry per CDR3 protein results from TCRdb running MiXCR on the multiplex PCR reads. The sample has under 350,000 distinct CDR3 sequences, about 15% seen once; the top ten hold around 58%. Each person with ophthalmopathy scored at least 3 on the Clinical Activity Score, reached NOSPECS grade 4 or higher, and had been ill under 3 months. The V gene end was trimmed by 11 bases and the J gene end by 9 bases; junction bases not matched to a gene: 13. CDR3 length: 13 residues. CDR1 and CDR2 from the germline V gene are SNHLY and FYNNEI.

This chain joins TRBV2 and TRBJ2-1; 7 bases fit TRBD2. The clonotype originates from a woman aged 55 to 70 with Graves' ophthalmopathy. Material: blood. Here the CDR3 reads CAGRVRGDGEQFF. In DNA form, the CDR3 reads TGTGCCGGACGAGTTCGGGGGGACGGTGAGCAGTTCTTC. The full variable domain, rest sourced from reference TRBV2 and TRBJ2-1, is EPEVTQTPSHQVTQMGQEVILRCVPISNHLYFYWYRQILGQKVEFLVSFYNNEISEKSEIFDDQFSVERPDGSNFTLKIRSTKLEDSAMYFCAGRVRGDGEQFFGPGTRLTVL.